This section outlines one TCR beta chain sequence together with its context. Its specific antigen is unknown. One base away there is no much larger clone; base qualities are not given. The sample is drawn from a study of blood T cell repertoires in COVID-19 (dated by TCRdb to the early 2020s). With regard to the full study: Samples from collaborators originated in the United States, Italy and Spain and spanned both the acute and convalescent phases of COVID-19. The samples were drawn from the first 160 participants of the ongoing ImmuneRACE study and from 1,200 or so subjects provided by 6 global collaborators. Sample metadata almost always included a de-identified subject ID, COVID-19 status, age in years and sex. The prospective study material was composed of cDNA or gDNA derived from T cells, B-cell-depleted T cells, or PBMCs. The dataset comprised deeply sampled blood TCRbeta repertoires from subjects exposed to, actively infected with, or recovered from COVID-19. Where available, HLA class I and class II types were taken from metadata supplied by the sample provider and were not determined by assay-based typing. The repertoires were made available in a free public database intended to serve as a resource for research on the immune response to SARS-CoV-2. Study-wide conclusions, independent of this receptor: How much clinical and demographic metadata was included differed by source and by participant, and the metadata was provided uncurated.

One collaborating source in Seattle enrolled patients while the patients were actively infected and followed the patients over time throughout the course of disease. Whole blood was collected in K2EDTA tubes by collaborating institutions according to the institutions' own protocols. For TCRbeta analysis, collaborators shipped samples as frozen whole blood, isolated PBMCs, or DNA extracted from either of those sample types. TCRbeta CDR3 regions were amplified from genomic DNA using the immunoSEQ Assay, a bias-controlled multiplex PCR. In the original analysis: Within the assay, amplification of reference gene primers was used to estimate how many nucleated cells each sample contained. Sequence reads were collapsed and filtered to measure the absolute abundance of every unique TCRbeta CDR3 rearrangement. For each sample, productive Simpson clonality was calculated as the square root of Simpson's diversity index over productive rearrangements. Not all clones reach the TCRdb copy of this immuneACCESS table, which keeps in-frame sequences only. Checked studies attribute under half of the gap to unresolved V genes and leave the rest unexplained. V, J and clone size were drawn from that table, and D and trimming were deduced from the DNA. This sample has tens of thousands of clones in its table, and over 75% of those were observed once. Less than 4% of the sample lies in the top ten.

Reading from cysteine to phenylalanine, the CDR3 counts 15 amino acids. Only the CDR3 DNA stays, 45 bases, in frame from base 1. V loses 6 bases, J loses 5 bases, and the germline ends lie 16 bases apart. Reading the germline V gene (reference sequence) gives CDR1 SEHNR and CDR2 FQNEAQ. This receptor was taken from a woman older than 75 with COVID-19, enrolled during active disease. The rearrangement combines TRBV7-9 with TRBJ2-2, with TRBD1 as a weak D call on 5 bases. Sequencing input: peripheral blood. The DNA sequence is TGTGCCAGCAGACCCAGGGAACGTGGAACCGGGGAGCTGTTTTTT. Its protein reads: CASRPRERGTGELFF.